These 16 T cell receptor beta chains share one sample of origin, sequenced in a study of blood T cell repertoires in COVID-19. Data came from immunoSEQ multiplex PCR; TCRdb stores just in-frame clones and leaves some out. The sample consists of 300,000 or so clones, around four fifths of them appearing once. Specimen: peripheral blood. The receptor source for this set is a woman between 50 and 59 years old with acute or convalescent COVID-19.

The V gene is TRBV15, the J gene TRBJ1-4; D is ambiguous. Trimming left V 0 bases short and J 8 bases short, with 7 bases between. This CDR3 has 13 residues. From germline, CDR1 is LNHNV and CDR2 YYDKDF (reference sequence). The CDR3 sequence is CATSRDRGEKLFF. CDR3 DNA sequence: TGTGCCACCAGCAGAGACCGAGGAGAAAAACTGTTTTTT.

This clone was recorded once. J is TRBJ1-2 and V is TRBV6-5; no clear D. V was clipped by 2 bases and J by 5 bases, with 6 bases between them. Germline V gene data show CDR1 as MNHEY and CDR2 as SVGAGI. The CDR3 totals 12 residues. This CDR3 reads CASSYLGYGYTF. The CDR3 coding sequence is TGTGCCAGCAGTTACCTAGGTTATGGCTACACCTTC.

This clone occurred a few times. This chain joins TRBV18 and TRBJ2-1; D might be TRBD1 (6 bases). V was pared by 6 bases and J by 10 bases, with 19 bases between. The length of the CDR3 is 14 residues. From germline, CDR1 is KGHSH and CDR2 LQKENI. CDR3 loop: CASSRDRIVEEQFF. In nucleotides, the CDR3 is TGTGCCAGCTCTCGCGACAGGATCGTGGAGGAGCAGTTCTTC.

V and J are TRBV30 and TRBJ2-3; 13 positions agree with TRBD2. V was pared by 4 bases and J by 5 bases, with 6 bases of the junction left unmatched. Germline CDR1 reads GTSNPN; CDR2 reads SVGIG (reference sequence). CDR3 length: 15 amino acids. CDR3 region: CAWITSGGAIDTQYF. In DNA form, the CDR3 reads TGTGCCTGGATTACTAGCGGGGGGGCCATAGATACGCAGTATTTT.

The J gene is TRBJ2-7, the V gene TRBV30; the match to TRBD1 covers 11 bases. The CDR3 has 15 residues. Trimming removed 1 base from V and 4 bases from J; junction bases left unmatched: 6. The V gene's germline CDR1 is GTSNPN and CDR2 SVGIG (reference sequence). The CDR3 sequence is CAWSEPGQGEYEQYF. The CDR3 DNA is TGTGCCTGGAGTGAGCCGGGACAGGGGGAGTACGAGCAGTACTTC. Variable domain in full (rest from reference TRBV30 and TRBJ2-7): SQTIHQWPATLVQPVGSPLSLECTVEGTSNPNLYWYRQAAGRGLQLLFYSVGIGQISSEVPQNLSASRPQDRQFILSSKKLLLSDSGFYLCAWSEPGQGEYEQYFGPGTRLTVT.

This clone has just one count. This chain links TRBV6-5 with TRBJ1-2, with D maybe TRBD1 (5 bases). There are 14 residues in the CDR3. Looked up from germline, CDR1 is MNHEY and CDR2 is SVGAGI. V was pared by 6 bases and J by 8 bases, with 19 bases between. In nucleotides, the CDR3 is TGTGCCAGCAGCTTTACGACGGGGGGGAAGGGCTACACCTTC. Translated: CASSFTTGGKGYTF.

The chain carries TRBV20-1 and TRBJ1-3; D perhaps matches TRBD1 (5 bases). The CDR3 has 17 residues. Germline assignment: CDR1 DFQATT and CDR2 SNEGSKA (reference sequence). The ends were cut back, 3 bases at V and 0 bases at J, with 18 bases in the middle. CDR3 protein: CSASAPSGVPSGNTIYF. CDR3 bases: TGCAGTGCTAGTGCCCCTTCGGGGGTTCCCTCTGGAAACACCATATATTTT.

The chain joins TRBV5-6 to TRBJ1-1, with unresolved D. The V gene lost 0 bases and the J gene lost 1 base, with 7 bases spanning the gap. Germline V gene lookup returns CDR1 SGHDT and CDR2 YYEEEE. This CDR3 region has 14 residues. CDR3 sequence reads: CASSLGAANTEAFF. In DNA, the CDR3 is TGTGCCAGCAGCTTGGGGGCAGCGAACACTGAAGCTTTCTTT.

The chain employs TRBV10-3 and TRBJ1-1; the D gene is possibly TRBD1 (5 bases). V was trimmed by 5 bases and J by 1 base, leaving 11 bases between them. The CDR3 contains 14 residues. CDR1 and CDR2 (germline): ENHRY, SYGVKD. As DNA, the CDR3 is TGTGCCATCAGTTGGCAGGGCGGGAACACTGAAGCTTTCTTT. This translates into CAISWQGGNTEAFF.

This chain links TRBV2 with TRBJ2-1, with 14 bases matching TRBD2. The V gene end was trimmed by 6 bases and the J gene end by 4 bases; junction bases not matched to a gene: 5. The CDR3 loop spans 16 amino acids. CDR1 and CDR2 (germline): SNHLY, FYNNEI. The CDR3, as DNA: TGTGCCAGCAGGACCGGGACTAGCGGGGGTTACAATGAGCAGTTCTTC. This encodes CASRTGTSGGYNEQFF. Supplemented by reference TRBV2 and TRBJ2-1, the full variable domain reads EPEVTQTPSHQVTQMGQEVILRCVPISNHLYFYWYRQILGQKVEFLVSFYNNEISEKSEIFDDQFSVERPDGSNFTLKIRSTKLEDSAMYFCASRTGTSGGYNEQFFGPGTRLTVL.

As DNA, the CDR3 is TGTGCTAGTGGTTTGATAGGGGGCACAGATACGCAGTATTTT. Protein product: CASGLIGGTDTQYF. The V and J genes are TRBV12-5 and TRBJ2-3; TRBD1 is a possible D gene (5 bases). Germline values: CDR1 LGHNT, CDR2 FRNRAP. Trimming took 2 bases from V and 1 from J, leaving 7 bases between them. This CDR3 is built from 14 residues.

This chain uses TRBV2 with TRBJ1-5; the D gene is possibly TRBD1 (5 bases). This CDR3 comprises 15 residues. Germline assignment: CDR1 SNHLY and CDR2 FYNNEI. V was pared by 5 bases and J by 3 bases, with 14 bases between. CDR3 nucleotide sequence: TGTGCCAGCAGTTTTCAGGGCCTCTCCAATCAGCCCCAGCATTTT. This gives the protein CASSFQGLSNQPQHF.

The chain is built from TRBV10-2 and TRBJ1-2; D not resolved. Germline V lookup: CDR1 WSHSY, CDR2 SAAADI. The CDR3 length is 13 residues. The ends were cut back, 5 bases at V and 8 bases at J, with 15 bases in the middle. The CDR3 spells CASSPDSERGYTF. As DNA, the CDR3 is TGCGCCAGCAGTCCCGATTCCGAGCGAGGCTACACCTTC.

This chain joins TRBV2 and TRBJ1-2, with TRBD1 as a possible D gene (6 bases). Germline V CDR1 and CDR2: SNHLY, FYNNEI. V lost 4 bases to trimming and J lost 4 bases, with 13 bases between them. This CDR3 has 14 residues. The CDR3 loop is CASSGGQSTYGYTF. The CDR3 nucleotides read TGTGCCAGCAGTGGGGGACAAAGCACCTATGGCTACACCTTC. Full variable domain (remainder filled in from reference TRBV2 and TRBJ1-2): EPEVTQTPSHQVTQMGQEVILRCVPISNHLYFYWYRQILGQKVEFLVSFYNNEISEKSEIFDDQFSVERPDGSNFTLKIRSTKLEDSAMYFCASSGGQSTYGYTFGSGTRLTVV.

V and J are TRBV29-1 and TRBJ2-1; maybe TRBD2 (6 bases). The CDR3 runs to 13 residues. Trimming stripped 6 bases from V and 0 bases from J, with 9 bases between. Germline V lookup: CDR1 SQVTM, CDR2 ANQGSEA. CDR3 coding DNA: TGCAGCGTAGCTAGCGACTCCTACAATGAGCAGTTCTTC. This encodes CSVASDSYNEQFF.

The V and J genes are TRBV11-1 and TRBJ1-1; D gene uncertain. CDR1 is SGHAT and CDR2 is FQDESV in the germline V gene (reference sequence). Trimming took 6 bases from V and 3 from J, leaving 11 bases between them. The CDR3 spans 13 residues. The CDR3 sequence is CASRGVGYTEAFF. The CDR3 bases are TGTGCCAGCAGGGGAGTGGGCTACACTGAAGCTTTCTTT.